This is a list of T cell receptor beta chains from one sample in a study of blood T cell repertoires in COVID-19. Assay: immunoSEQ multiplex PCR; the TCRdb copy retains only in-frame clones and omits some. The sample holds 150,000 to 200,000 clones; about 80% are singletons and the top ten take about 15%. Specimen: PBMCs or T cells enriched from blood (not recorded which). These receptors all come from a man between 60 and 70 years old who had been exposed to COVID-19. The CDR3 runs from the conserved cysteine through the conserved F or W. The D gene is left open where the match is weak. A clone size is listed for some rows: how often the clone was seen (once, few, many), or a class if it is expanded.

TRBV2	TRBJ1-4	NA	once	CASSGRATNEKLFF	TGTGCCAGCAGTGGACGGGCAACTAATGAAAAACTGTTTTTT
TRBV30	TRBJ1-3	NA	NA	CAWSADRGGTIYF	TGTGCCTGGAGTGCTGACCGCGGGGGCACCATATATTTT
TRBV7-3	TRBJ1-2	TRBD1	NA	CASSPRQGRYTF	TGTGCCAGCAGCCCCAGACAGGGGCGCTACACCTTC
TRBV30	TRBJ2-3	TRBD2	NA	CAWSTAGGRTDTQYF	TGTGCCTGGAGTACGGCGGGAGGACGCACAGATACGCAGTATTTT
TRBV24-1	TRBJ2-7	NA	few	CATSDGPRGEQYF	TGTGCCACCAGTGATGGGCCAAGGGGCGAGCAGTACTTC
TRBV19	TRBJ1-1	NA	NA	CASSINAGAITEAFF	TGTGCCAGTAGTATTAATGCAGGCGCGATCACTGAAGCTTTCTTT
TRBV9	TRBJ2-3	TRBD2	NA	CASSVAASGTTSTDTQYF	TGTGCCAGCAGCGTAGCGGCTAGCGGGACTACGAGCACAGATACGCAGTATTTT
TRBV29-1	TRBJ1-1	NA	NA	CSVTGRDAFF	TGCAGCGTTACAGGGAGGGACGCTTTCTTT
TRBV6-5	TRBJ1-4	NA	NA	CASRDWGGNEKLFF	TGTGCCAGCAGAGACTGGGGAGGTAATGAAAAACTGTTTTTT
TRBV19	TRBJ1-2	NA	NA	CASSIRTVYGYTF	TGTGCCAGTAGTATCCGGACAGTATATGGCTACACCTTC
TRBV25-1	TRBJ1-3	NA	NA	CASSVREGRRGNTIYF	TGTGCCAGCAGTGTAAGAGAGGGTAGACGGGGAAACACCATATATTTT
TRBV7-8	TRBJ2-5	NA	NA	CASSSGLYQETQYF	TGTGCCAGCAGCTCTGGACTATACCAAGAGACCCAGTACTTC
TRBV29-1	TRBJ2-7	TRBD1	NA	CSVGTGYEQYF	TGCAGCGTGGGGACAGGGTACGAGCAGTACTTC
TRBV5-1	TRBJ2-5	NA	NA	CASSFRLPGLGVGETQYF	TGCGCCAGCAGCTTTCGGCTCCCTGGGCTGGGAGTCGGGGAGACCCAGTACTTC
TRBV18	TRBJ2-1	NA	NA	CASSPGASSYNEQFF	TGTGCCAGCTCACCTGGGGCTAGTTCCTACAATGAGCAGTTCTTC
TRBV5-4	TRBJ2-2	TRBD2	NA	CASRTPGLAGGELFF	TGTGCCAGCAGGACTCCGGGACTAGCCGGCGGGGAGCTGTTTTTT
TRBV19	TRBJ2-6	NA	once	CASREGQGGVGANVLTF	TGTGCCAGTAGGGAAGGACAGGGAGGGGTTGGGGCCAACGTCCTGACTTTC
TRBV19	TRBJ1-5	TRBD1	NA	CASSIVWDRVKRPQHF	TGTGCCAGTAGTATAGTTTGGGACAGGGTGAAGAGGCCCCAGCATTTT
TRBV3-1/TRBV3-2	TRBJ2-7	TRBD2	NA	CASSPRLAGGSYEQYF	TGTGCCAGCAGCCCCCGTTTAGCGGGAGGCTCCTACGAGCAGTACTTC
TRBV7-2	TRBJ2-1	TRBD2	NA	CASSTRLANEQFF	TGTGCCAGCAGCACCCGACTAGCTAATGAGCAGTTCTTC
TRBV30	TRBJ1-1	NA	once	CAWSVLREAFF	TGTGCCTGGAGTGTACTTCGTGAAGCTTTCTTT
TRBV6-5	TRBJ1-5	NA	NA	CASSPTAYSNQPQHF	TGTGCCAGCAGCCCGACAGCGTATAGCAATCAGCCCCAGCATTTT
TRBV14	TRBJ2-7	NA	NA	CASSQGVYEQYF	TGTGCCAGCAGCCAAGGCGTCTACGAGCAGTACTTC
TRBV15	TRBJ1-2	NA	NA	CATSREGGLYEGYTF	TGTGCCACCAGCAGAGAGGGGGGACTCTACGAGGGCTACACCTTC
TRBV25-1	TRBJ2-2	NA	NA	CASSEYAGELFF	TGTGCCAGCAGTGAATACGCCGGGGAGCTGTTTTTT
TRBV5-4	TRBJ2-1	TRBD2	once	CASSPTSGRGSYNEQFF	TGTGCCAGCAGCCCGACTAGCGGGAGGGGATCCTACAATGAGCAGTTCTTC
TRBV18	TRBJ2-3	NA	NA	CASSPLDRAGSDTQYF	TGTGCCAGCTCACCTCTAGACAGGGCGGGATCAGATACGCAGTATTTT
TRBV4-1	TRBJ2-7	NA	NA	CASSLSQGVAYAGNDNEQYF	TGCGCCAGCAGCCTAAGCCAAGGTGTTGCATATGCGGGAAACGACAACGAGCAGTACTTC
TRBV7-6	TRBJ2-7	TRBD1	once	CASSLRDRATGEQYF	TGTGCCAGCAGCCTAAGGGACAGGGCTACCGGCGAGCAGTACTTC
TRBV5-1	TRBJ2-7	NA	NA	CASSSERVDEQYF	TGCGCCAGCAGCTCGGAGAGGGTTGACGAGCAGTACTTC
TRBV19	TRBJ1-4	NA	NA	CASSIQGDEKLFF	TGTGCCAGTAGTATTCAGGGTGATGAAAAACTGTTTTTT
TRBV15	TRBJ2-1	NA	NA	CATSPPRATSSYNEQFF	TGTGCCACCAGCCCCCCCAGGGCGACTAGCTCCTACAATGAGCAGTTCTTC
TRBV7-2	TRBJ2-1	TRBD2	NA	CASSAPGLGYNEQFF	TGTGCCAGCAGCGCACCGGGACTAGGCTACAATGAGCAGTTCTTC
TRBV11-3	TRBJ1-1	NA	NA	CASSLVSQASEAFF	TGTGCCAGCAGCTTAGTCAGTCAGGCATCTGAAGCTTTCTTT
TRBV5-1	TRBJ2-1	NA	NA	CASSFIPGVDVEQFF	TGCGCCAGCAGCTTTATCCCCGGGGTCGACGTTGAGCAGTTCTTC
TRBV6-5	TRBJ1-1	TRBD1	NA	CASSYSGGGRAFF	TGTGCCAGCAGTTACTCAGGGGGCGGGCGGGCTTTCTTT
TRBV30	TRBJ1-1	NA	NA	CAWGQRVNTEAFF	TGTGCCTGGGGACAGCGAGTGAACACTGAAGCTTTCTTT